The 23 T cell receptor beta chains below come from one sample, sequenced in a study of blood T cells in healthy people across ages. Using a J-beta primer mix together with a sample-barcoded 5' primer, a second PCR was run for about 6 to 12 cycles. TCRdb processed the 5' RACE reads anew with MiXCR; each CDR3 protein has one entry. The repertoire holds about 650,000 distinct CDR3 sequences, with over 40% as singletons. Sequences were obtained from blood. The receptors derive from a woman of 80 years or more in good health.

This clonotype was found many times. V usage is TRBV6-6 and J usage is TRBJ2-7, with TRBD2 matching 9 bases. From germline, CDR1 is MNHNY and CDR2 SVGAGI (reference sequence). J was trimmed by 1 base and V by 0 bases; bases with no gene match: 4. The CDR3 sequence is 16 residues long. The CDR3 loop reads CASSYSGTSRSYEQYF. CDR3 DNA sequence: TGTGCCAGCAGTTACTCTGGGACTAGCAGATCCTACGAGCAGTACTTC.

This clonotype appeared a few times. This sequence joins TRBV7-9 and TRBJ1-1; 8 bases fit TRBD1. This CDR3 spans 13 amino acids. With V trimmed by 1 base and J by 8 bases, 3 bases remained unmatched. Germline V lookup: CDR1 SEHNR, CDR2 FQNEAQ (reference sequence). The CDR3 loop reads CASSLGQGYEAFF. The CDR3 nucleotides read TGTGCCAGCAGCTTAGGACAGGGGTACGAAGCTTTCTTT.

This clonotype showed up many times. The chain uses TRBV7-2 and TRBJ2-1; 11 bases map to TRBD1. The CDR3 totals 16 residues. The V and J ends lost 5 bases and 3 bases, in that order; junction bases with no gene match: 6. Germline CDR1 is SGHTA and CDR2 is FQGNSA. The CDR3: CASSRHGTGGYNEQFF. In DNA, the CDR3 is TGTGCCAGCAGCCGCCATGGGACAGGGGGCTACAATGAGCAGTTCTTC.

The sample holds one count of this clonotype. The rearrangement links TRBV6-1 to TRBJ2-1; TRBD2 matches at 11 bases. The V and J ends lost 5 bases and 6 bases, in that order; junction bases with no gene match: 15. Per germline, CDR1 MNHNS and CDR2 SASEGT. CDR3 length: 18 residues. As DNA, the CDR3 is TGTGCCAGCAGTCCAATCTACCTCCTAGCGGGAGGAATCAATGAGCAGTTCTTC. It codes for CASSPIYLLAGGINEQFF.

This chain joins TRBV4-1 and TRBJ2-4; D assignment may be TRBD1 or TRBD2 (6 bases each). The DNA end is more similar to TRBJ2-7, so the J call may be wrong. The germline V gene encodes CDR1 MGHRA and CDR2 YSYEKL. The CDR3 contains 14 residues. The CDR3 protein is CASSHGGGVDEQYF. The CDR3 nucleotides read TGCGCCAGCAGCCATGGAGGGGGAGTGGACGAGCAGTACTTC.

The V and J genes are TRBV5-1 and TRBJ2-3; 12 bases map to TRBD2. The V gene's germline CDR1 is SGHRS and CDR2 YFSETQ. Losses at the gene ends were 6 bases for V and 4 bases for J; bases not matched to a gene: 6. This CDR3 comprises 15 residues. The CDR3 region is CASKGLAGRADTQYF. CDR3 DNA: TGCGCCAGCAAAGGACTAGCGGGAAGAGCAGATACGCAGTATTTT.

The rearrangement joins TRBV29-1 to TRBJ2-1; 12 bases agree with TRBD2. This CDR3 region has 14 residues. Germline values: CDR1 SQVTM, CDR2 ANQGSEA. Unmatched junction bases numbered 8, after V lost 5 bases and J lost 9 bases. Written as DNA, the CDR3 is TGCAGCGTTTCCTCTAGCGGGGGGGCTGGTGAGCAGTTCTTC. This gives the protein CSVSSSGGAGEQFF.

This clonotype was seen a handful of times. The CDR3 loop is CASSPRVPGQGNEKLFF. The CDR3 DNA sequence: TGTGCCAGCTCACCGAGAGTACCGGGACAGGGTAATGAAAAACTGTTTTTT. The chain joins TRBV18 to TRBJ1-4, with TRBD1 matching 9 bases. V lost 3 bases to trimming and J lost 4 bases; unmatched junction nucleotides: 9. This CDR3 has 17 amino acids. Germline lookup yields CDR1 KGHSH and CDR2 LQKENI.

The chain uses TRBV7-9 and TRBJ2-1; D uncertain. The CDR3 extends over 11 amino acids. V was trimmed by 5 bases and J by 11 bases, leaving 10 bases between them. The germline CDR1 and CDR2 sequences are SEHNR and FQNEAQ (reference sequence). The CDR3 sequence is CASSRGVQQFF. The CDR3 region has the DNA TGTGCCAGCAGCAGAGGCGTGCAGCAGTTCTTC. Supplemented by reference TRBV7-9 and TRBJ2-1, the full variable domain reads DTGVSQNPRHKITKRGQNVTFRCDPISEHNRLYWYRQTLGQGPEFLTYFQNEAQLEKSRLLSDRFSAERPKGSFSTLEIQRTEQGDSAMYLCASSRGVQQFFGPGTRLTVL.

In the case of this clonotype: A much larger clone differs from this one at a single base, so this may be a read error. The chain combines TRBV5-1 with TRBJ2-1; D may be TRBD1 (5 bases). The J call may not be correct, given that the DNA end is closer to TRBJ2-7. Germline V gives CDR1 SGHRS, CDR2 YFSETQ. The CDR3 loop spans 16 amino acids. DNA of the CDR3: TGCGCCAGCAGCTTAGACCTTAGGGGCACCTACAATGAGCAGTACTTC. It is translated as CASSLDLRGTYNEQYF.

The chain combines TRBV9 with TRBJ2-7, with D possibly being TRBD2 (5 bases). Germline-derived CDR1 and CDR2 are SGDLS and YYNGEE. The CDR3 sequence is 15 residues long. Trimming took 1 base from V and 0 from J, leaving 11 bases between them. Written as DNA, the CDR3 is TGTGCCAGCAGCGTAAGTAGCGAGAGCTCCTACGAGCAGTACTTC. Translation: CASSVSSESSYEQYF.

A few counts support this clonotype. The CDR3 sequence is CASSLARFSPGNQPQHF. The DNA for the CDR3 is TGTGCCAGCAGCTTAGCTAGGTTCTCCCCGGGCAATCAGCCCCAGCATTTT. The V gene is TRBV7-8, the J gene TRBJ1-5; D gene ambiguous. This CDR3 contains 17 residues. Deletions cut 0 bases from V and 2 bases from J, with 14 bases between. From germline, CDR1 is SGHVS and CDR2 FQNEAQ.

This sequence joins TRBV5-1 and TRBJ2-4, with a possible D match to TRBD2 (6 bases). Germline CDR1 and CDR2: SGHRS and YFSETQ. Trimming pared 4 bases from V and 7 bases from J, leaving 15 bases between. CDR3 length equals 14 residues. CDR3 coding DNA: TGCGCCAGCAGCCCAGACTCTGGGGGGAACATTCAGTACTTC. Its protein is CASSPDSGGNIQYF.

V is TRBV11-3 and J is TRBJ2-1; 14 bases are shared with TRBD2. The J call may be mistaken, given a closer DNA end match to TRBJ2-7. This CDR3 has 16 amino acids. Germline loops: CDR1 SGHNT, CDR2 YENEEA. The CDR3 region is CASSSVGTSGSNEQYF. The CDR3 coding sequence is TGTGCCAGCAGCTCCGTAGGGACTAGCGGGAGCAATGAGCAGTACTTC.

This clonotype was seen many times. The CDR3 loop is CASNPPGGEKLFF. The CDR3 nucleotides read TGTGCCAGCAACCCTCCGGGAGGTGAAAAACTGTTTTTT. The chain combines TRBV7-9 with TRBJ1-4; unclear D gene. The CDR3 consists of 13 residues. Trimming stripped 7 bases from V and 7 bases from J, with 13 bases between. CDR1 is SEHNR, CDR2 FQNEAQ, per germline (reference sequence).

Remarks on this clonotype: A read error may explain this, as a much larger clone is one base away. J is TRBJ2-7 and V is TRBV28; 9 bases map to TRBD1. Gene TRBJ2-4 matches the end of the DNA better, so the J call may be wrong. CDR1 is MDHEN, CDR2 SYDVKM, per germline. This CDR3 has 14 amino acids. The CDR3 sequence: CASSATQGANIQYF. The DNA of the CDR3 is TGTGCCAGCAGTGCAACACAGGGGGCGAACATTCAGTACTTC.

To note about this clonotype: This likely comes from a read error, as the CDR3 has no conserved phenylalanine or tryptophan at its end. This chain uses TRBV5-1 with TRBJ2-3; D remains unclear. Germline V gene data show CDR1 as SGHRS and CDR2 as YFSETQ. Between the trimmed V and J ends, which lost 4 bases and 2 bases, there was a span of 5 bases. This CDR3 has 12 amino acids. CDR3 DNA sequence: TGCGCCAGCAGCCAGATCACAGATACGCAGTATTTA. It specifies CASSQITDTQYL.

In this sample, this clonotype turned up a few times. This may come from a read error, since a much larger clone is one base off. This chain connects TRBV20-1 to TRBJ2-5; 12 nucleotides line up with TRBD2. Germline CDR1 DFQATT, CDR2 SNEGSKA (reference sequence). There are 15 residues in the CDR3. J gave up 11 bases and V 5 bases, and 15 bases lay outside the gene matches. CDR3 sequence: CSAAPPSGRAKEQYF. The CDR3, as DNA: TGCAGTGCTGCCCCTCCTAGCGGGAGGGCTAAAGAGCAGTACTTC.

The V call is TRBV6-2 or TRBV6-3, the J call TRBJ1-6, with TRBD1 matching 12 bases. V lost 4 bases, J lost 2 bases, and 12 bases stayed unmatched. The length of the CDR3 is 20 residues. Germline V gene lookup returns CDR1 MNHEY and CDR2 SVGEGT. CDR3 in amino acids: CASSSTSRDRGQPYNSPLHF. Here the CDR3 DNA reads TGTGCCAGCAGTTCTACGTCCCGGGACAGGGGGCAGCCCTATAATTCACCCCTCCACTTT.

The chain is built from TRBV9 and TRBJ2-7; possible D gene TRBD2, 5 bases. CDR3 length: 15 amino acids. Trimming removed 0 bases at V and 7 bases at J, with 17 bases between. Germline loops: CDR1 SGDLS, CDR2 YYNGEE. CDR3 sequence reads: CASSVGLAVGDEQYF. DNA for the CDR3: TGTGCCAGCAGCGTAGGGCTAGCTGTCGGTGATGAGCAGTACTTC.

The rearrangement joins TRBV27 to TRBJ2-7; tentative D call: TRBD2 (6 bases). The CDR3 has 14 residues. Germline lookup yields CDR1 MNHEY and CDR2 SMNVEV (reference sequence). The V end was cut by 4 bases, the J end by 2 bases, with 12 bases between. CDR3 loop: CASSWTTSTYEQYF. The CDR3 region has the DNA TGTGCCAGCAGTTGGACGACTAGTACCTACGAGCAGTACTTC.

This clonotype is a singleton in its sample. The rearrangement links TRBV28 to TRBJ1-5; maybe TRBD1 (5 bases). Germline CDR1 reads MDHEN; CDR2 reads SYDVKM. Trimming removed 6 bases from V and 1 base from J, with 13 bases in between. The CDR3 sequence is 15 residues long. The CDR3 nucleotides are TGTGCCAGCAGCTCCTCCAGGGACAGCAATCAGCCCCAGCATTTT. It is translated as CASSSSRDSNQPQHF.

This clonotype showed up many times. The V and J genes are TRBV7-3 and TRBJ1-2; 8 bases fit TRBD1. Trimming at V came to 5 bases and at J to 0 bases, leaving 5 bases not matched to a gene. The germline CDR1 and CDR2 sequences are SGHTA and FQGTGA. CDR3 length: 15 amino acids. The CDR3 region has the DNA TGTGCCAGCAGCCCTGGACAGGGAGCTAACTATGGCTACACCTTC. This encodes CASSPGQGANYGYTF.